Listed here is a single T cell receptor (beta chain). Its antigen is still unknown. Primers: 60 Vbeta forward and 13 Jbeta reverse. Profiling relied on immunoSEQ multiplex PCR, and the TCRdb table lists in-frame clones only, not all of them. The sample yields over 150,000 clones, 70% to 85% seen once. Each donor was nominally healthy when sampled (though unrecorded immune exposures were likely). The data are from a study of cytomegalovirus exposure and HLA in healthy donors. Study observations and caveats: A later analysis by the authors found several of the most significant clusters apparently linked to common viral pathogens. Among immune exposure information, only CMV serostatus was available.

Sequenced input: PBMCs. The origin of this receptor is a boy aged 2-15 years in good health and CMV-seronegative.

The CDR3 reads CASSFDSAYNSPLHF. Here the CDR3 DNA reads TGTGCCAGCAGTTTCGACAGCGCTTATAATTCACCCCTCCACTTT. The chain joins TRBV27 to TRBJ1-6; tentative D call: TRBD1 (5 bases). Looked up from germline, CDR1 is MNHEY and CDR2 is SMNVEV (reference sequence). The CDR3 consists of 15 residues. With 3 bases removed from V and 4 bases from J, the gap between germline ends came to 10 bases.